Given below is one TCR beta chain in context. Its target antigen remains unknown. A junction boundary mismatches the germline segment, possibly from a read error. The source of the sample is a study of blood T cells in healthy people across ages (dated by TCRdb to the mid-2010s). At the level of the whole study: Template switching captured roughly one uniquely barcoded TCR beta cDNA molecule per two T cells in model experiments. Using the same blood draw, the study looked at two additional independent replicas of 1 million unique cDNA reads for two donors, one aged 18 to 30 and the other aged 80 or older. Donors were grouped into four age groups: young (average about 15 years), middle-aged (about 38), aged (around 56) and long-lived (approximately 81). The study measured age-related changes in TCR beta repertoire diversity using deep sequencing normalized with unique cDNA molecular identifiers. To avoid experimental bias, donors of different ages were spread randomly across the sequencing lanes.

The method behind the library was 5' RACE. The data were produced on an Illumina HiSeq 2500. A second roughly 6 to 11 cycle PCR used a sample-barcoded 5' primer and a J-beta primer mix. Each TCR beta cDNA molecule received a unique molecular identifier from a template-switch 5' adaptor carrying 12 random nucleotides. At least 2.5 million CDR3-containing paired-end reads were obtained from each sample. The Mint cDNA synthesis kit, primed by a TRBC-specific oligonucleotide, was used to synthesize first-strand cDNA from all RNA. Following uracil-DNA glycosylase treatment, all cDNA underwent a first 18-cycle PCR with the universal primers M1SS and BC2_uni_R. Per the authors' processing: Normalization of each sample was performed by random selection of 1 million high-quality reads, each carrying a distinct molecular identifier. Reads sharing molecular identifiers were discarded rather than binned into consensus sequences. CDR3 identification, clonotype clustering and error correction used MiTCR with a Q25 quality threshold and the strictest error-elimination algorithm. A nonparametric unseen species model with Euler transformation was used to estimate a lower bound on total TCR beta diversity. TCRdb itself trimmed the public reads at Q25 with fastp, ran MiXCR and retained productive beta chains. Rows are combined by CDR3 protein, so each entry shows the most common genes and DNA. None of the V and J calls come from the authors' own analysis; TCRdb made them. The sample includes fewer than 1,000,000 distinct CDR3 sequences, with 40% to 50% observed a single time. Approximately 20% of the sample is in the top ten clones.

Overall study results and their limits: Compared with the aged group, more naive CD4+ T cells, fewer expanded clones and increased TCR diversity were shown by the long-lived group, suggesting age selection. The CMV infection status of donors was not known, potentially confounding age-related changes in expanded clonotypes. Observed TCR beta diversity correlated strongly with the percentage of naive T cells measured by flow cytometry. Estimates of total diversity based on one million sequenced T cells were regarded as lower bounds and as underestimates. As age increased, observed TCR beta diversity per million T cells dropped in a roughly linear way, and a significant reduction was already evident by age 40. Since profiling was done on bulk unsorted PBMCs, naive and antigen-experienced compartments could not be conclusively compared.

The donors were about 40 Caucasian individuals from Russia, aged roughly 6 to 90 years, who were systemically healthy. Around 9.8 milliliters of peripheral blood were collected from each donor into EDTA-treated Vacutainer tubes. Ficoll-Paque density-gradient centrifugation was used to isolate PBMCs, with at least 7 million per sample. Trizol reagent was used to extract total RNA from the PBMCs, yielding at least 5 micrograms per sample. For every donor, flow cytometry on a PBMC aliquot measured the percentage of naive CD45RAhigh/CD27high T cells. CDR1 and CDR2 are read off the germline V gene as SGHTA and FQGNSA. From its cysteine to its phenylalanine, the CDR3 spans 15 amino acids. Of the read, only the CDR3 DNA is kept; its 45 bases are in frame from base 1.

This receptor chain uses TRBV7-2 and TRBJ2-5; 7 central bases correspond to TRBD2. The receptor comes from a man in his sixties in good health. Sequenced: blood. The CDR3 corresponds to CARSATRTSQETQYF. The base sequence is TGTGCCCGCAGCGCAACCAGGACTAGCCAAGAGACCCAGTACTTC.